This TCR beta chain originates from a study of cytomegalovirus exposure and HLA in healthy donors. The study, taken as a whole, reports: The sole available immune exposure information was CMV serostatus. There was a cluster of highly shared sequence variants that was likely a sequencing artifact.

PCR involved 60 Vbeta and 13 Jbeta primers. Assay: immunoSEQ multiplex PCR; the TCRdb copy retains only in-frame clones and omits some. The sample contains 100,000 to 150,000 clones, more than 80% of which appear only once. J lost 3 bases, V lost 8 bases, and 2 bases had no gene match. The CDR3 totals 12 residues. The germline gives CDR1 MNHEY, CDR2 SMNVEV (reference sequence). This clone was seen only once. The antigen is not known. This receptor was taken from a man in his forties in good health and CMV-seronegative. The source material was PBMCs. The J gene is TRBJ2-5, the V gene TRBV27; TRBD2 matches at 8 bases. CDR3 DNA sequence: TGTGCCAGCCCGGGGGGGAAAGAGACCCAGTACTTC. This sequence encodes CASPGGKETQYF.